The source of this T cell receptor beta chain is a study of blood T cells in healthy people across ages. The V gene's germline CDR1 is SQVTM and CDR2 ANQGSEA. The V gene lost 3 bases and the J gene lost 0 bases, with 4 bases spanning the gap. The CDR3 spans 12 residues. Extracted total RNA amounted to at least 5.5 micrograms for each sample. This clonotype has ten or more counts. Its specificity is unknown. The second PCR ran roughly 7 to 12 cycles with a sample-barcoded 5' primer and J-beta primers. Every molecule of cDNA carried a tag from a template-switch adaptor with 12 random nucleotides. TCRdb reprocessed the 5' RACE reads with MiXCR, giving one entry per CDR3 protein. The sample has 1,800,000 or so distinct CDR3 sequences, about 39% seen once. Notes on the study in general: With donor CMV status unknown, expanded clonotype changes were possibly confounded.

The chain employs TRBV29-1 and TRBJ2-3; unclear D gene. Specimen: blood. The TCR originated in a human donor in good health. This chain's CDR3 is CSVDASTDTQYF. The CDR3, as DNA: TGCAGCGTTGATGCCAGCACAGATACGCAGTATTTT.